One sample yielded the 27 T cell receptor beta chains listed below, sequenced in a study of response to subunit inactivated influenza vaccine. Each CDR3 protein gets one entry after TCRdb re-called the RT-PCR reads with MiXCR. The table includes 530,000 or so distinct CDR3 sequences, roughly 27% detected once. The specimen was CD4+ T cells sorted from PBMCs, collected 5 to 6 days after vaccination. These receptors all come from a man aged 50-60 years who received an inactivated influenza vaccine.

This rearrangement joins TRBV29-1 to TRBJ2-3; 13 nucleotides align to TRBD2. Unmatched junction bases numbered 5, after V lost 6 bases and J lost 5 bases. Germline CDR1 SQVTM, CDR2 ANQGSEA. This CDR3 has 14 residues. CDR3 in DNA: TGCAGCGTCACTAGCGGGGGGGCCAGAGATACGCAGTATTTT. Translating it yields CSVTSGGARDTQYF.

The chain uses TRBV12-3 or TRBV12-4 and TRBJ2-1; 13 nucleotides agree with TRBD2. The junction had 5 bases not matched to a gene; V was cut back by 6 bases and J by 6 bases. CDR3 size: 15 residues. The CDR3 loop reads CASRKTSGGFNEQFF. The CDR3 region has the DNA TGTGCCAGCAGAAAGACTAGCGGGGGGTTCAATGAGCAGTTCTTC.

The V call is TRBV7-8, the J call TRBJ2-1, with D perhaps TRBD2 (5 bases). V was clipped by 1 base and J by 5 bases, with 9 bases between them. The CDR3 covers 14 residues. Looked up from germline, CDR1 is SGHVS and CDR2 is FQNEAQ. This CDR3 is CASSLGASNNEQFF. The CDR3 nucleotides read TGTGCCAGCAGCTTAGGGGCTAGCAACAATGAGCAGTTCTTC.

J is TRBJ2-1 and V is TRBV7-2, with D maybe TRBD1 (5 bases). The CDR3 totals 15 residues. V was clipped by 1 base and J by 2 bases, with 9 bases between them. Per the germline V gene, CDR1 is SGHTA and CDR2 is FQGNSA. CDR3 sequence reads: CASSLGRATYNEQFF. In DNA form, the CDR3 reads TGTGCCAGCAGCTTAGGCAGGGCCACCTACAATGAGCAGTTCTTC.

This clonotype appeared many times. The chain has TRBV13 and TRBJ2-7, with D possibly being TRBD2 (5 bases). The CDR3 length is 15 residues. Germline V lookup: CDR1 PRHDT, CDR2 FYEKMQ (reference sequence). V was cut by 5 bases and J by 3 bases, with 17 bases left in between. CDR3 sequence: CASSPNARGYYEQYF. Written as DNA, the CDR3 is TGTGCCAGCAGCCCCAACGCCCGGGGATACTACGAGCAGTACTTC.

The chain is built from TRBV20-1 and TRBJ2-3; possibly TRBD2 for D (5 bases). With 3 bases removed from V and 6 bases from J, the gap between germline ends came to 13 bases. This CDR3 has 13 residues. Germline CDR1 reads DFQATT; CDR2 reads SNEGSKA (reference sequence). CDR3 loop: CSARAGRRDTQYF. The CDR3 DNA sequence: TGCAGTGCTAGGGCCGGTAGGAGGGATACGCAGTATTTT.

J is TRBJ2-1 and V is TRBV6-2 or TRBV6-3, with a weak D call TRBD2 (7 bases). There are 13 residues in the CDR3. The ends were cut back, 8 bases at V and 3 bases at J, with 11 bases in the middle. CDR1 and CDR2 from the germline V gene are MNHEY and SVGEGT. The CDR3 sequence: CASGGGVYNEQFF. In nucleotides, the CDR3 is TGTGCCAGCGGGGGGGGCGTCTACAATGAGCAGTTCTTC.

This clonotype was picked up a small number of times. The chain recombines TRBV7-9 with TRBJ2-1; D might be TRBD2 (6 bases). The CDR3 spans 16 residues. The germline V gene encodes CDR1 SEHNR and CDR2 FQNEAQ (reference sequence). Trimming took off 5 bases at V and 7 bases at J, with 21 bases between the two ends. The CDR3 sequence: CASSPSVGRGGNEQFF. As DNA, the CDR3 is TGTGCCAGCAGCCCAAGTGTCGGGCGGGGAGGAAATGAGCAGTTCTTC. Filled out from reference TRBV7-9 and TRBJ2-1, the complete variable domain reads DTGVSQNPRHKITKRGQNVTFRCDPISEHNRLYWYRQTLGQGPEFLTYFQNEAQLEKSRLLSDRFSAERPKGSFSTLEIQRTEQGDSAMYLCASSPSVGRGGNEQFFGPGTRLTVL.

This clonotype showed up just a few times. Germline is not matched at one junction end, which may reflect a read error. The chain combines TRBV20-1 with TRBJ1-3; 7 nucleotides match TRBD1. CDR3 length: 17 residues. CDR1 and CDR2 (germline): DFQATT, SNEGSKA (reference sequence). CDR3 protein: CCASPFDRAASGNTIYF. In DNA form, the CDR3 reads TGCTGTGCTAGCCCGTTCGACAGGGCCGCGTCTGGAAACACCATATATTTT.

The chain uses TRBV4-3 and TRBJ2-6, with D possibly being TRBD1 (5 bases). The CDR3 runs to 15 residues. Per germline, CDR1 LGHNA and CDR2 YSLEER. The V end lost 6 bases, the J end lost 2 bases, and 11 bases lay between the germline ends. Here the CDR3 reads CASRKGLAGANVLTF. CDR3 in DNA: TGCGCCAGCAGAAAGGGGCTCGCTGGGGCCAACGTCCTGACTTTC.

As DNA, the CDR3 is TGCGCCAGCAGCCAAGGGTTCCTAGCGGGAAACAATGAGCAGTTCTTC. It translates to CASSQGFLAGNNEQFF. The chain employs TRBV4-3 and TRBJ2-1; 9 bases agree with TRBD2. This CDR3 is 16 amino acids long. Germline CDR1 LGHNA, CDR2 YSLEER. The ends lost 1 base at V and 5 bases at J; junction bases unmatched: 6.

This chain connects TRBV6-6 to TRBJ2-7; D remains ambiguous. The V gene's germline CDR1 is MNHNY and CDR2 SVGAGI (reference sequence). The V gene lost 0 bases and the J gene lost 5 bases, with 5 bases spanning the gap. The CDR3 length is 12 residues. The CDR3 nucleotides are TGTGCCAGCAGTTACTCAAACGACGAGCAGTACTTC. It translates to CASSYSNDEQYF.

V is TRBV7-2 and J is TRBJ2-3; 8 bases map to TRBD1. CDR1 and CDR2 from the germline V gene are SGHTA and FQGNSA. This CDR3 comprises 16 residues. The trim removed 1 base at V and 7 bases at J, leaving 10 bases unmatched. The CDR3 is CASSLGSTGVSNTQYF. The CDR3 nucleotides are TGTGCCAGCAGCTTAGGGTCGACAGGGGTTAGTAATACGCAGTATTTT.

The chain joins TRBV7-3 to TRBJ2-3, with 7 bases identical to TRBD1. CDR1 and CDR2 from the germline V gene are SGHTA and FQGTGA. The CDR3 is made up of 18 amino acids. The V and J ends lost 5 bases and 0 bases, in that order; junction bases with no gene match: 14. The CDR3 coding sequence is TGTGCCAGCAGCCCCTGGGGGATAAAGGGGGCCAGCACAGATACGCAGTATTTT. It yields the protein CASSPWGIKGASTDTQYF.

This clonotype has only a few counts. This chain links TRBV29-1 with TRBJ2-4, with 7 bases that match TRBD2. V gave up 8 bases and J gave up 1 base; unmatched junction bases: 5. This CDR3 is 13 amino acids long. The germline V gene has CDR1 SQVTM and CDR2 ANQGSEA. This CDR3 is CSTAGEAKNIQYF. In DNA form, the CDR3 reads TGCAGCACTGCGGGAGAGGCCAAAAACATTCAGTACTTC.

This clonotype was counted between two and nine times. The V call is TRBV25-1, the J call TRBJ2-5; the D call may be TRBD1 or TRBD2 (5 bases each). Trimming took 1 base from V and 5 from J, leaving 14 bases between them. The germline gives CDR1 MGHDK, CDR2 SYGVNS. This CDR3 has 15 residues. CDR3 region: CASSEWRRGAETQYF. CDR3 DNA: TGTGCCAGCAGTGAATGGAGGAGAGGGGCCGAGACCCAGTACTTC.

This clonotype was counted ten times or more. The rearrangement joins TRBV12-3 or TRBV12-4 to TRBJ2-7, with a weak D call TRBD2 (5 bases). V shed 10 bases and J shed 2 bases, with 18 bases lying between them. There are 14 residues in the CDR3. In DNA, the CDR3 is TGTGCCACCTTAGACGTGGGGAGCCCCTACGAGCAGTACTTC. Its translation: CATLDVGSPYEQYF.

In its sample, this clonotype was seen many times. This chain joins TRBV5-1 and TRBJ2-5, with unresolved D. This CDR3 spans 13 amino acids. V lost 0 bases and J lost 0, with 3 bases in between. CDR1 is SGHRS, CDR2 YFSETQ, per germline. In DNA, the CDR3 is TGCGCCAGCAGCTTGGAATACCAAGAGACCCAGTACTTC. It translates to CASSLEYQETQYF.

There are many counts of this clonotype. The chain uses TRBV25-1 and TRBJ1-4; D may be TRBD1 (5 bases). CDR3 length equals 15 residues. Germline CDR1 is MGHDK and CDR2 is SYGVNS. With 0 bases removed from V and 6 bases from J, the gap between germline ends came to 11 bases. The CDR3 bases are TGTGCCAGCAGTGAATATGGCAGGGTCGATGAAAAACTGTTTTTT. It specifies CASSEYGRVDEKLFF. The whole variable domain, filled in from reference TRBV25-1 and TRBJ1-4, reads EADIYQTPRYLVIGTGKKITLECSQTMGHDKMYWYQQDPGMELHLIHYSYGVNSTEKGDLSSESTVSRIRTEHFPLTLESARPSHTSQYLCASSEYGRVDEKLFFGSGTQLSVL.

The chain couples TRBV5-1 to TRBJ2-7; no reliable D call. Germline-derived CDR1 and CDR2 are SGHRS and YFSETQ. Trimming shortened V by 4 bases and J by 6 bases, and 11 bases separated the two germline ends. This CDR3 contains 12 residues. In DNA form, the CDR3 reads TGCGCCAGCAGCGCCGGCCTAGGCGAGCAGTACTTC. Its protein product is CASSAGLGEQYF. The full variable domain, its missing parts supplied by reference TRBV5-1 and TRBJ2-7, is KAGVTQTPRYLIKTRGQQVTLSCSPISGHRSVSWYQQTPGQGLQFLFEYFSETQRNKGNFPGRFSGRQFSNSRSEMNVSTLELGDSALYLCASSAGLGEQYFGPGTRLTVT.

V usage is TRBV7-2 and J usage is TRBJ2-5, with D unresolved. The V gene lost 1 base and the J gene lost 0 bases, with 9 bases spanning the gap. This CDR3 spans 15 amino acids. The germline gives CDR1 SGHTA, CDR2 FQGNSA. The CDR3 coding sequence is TGTGCCAGCAGCTTAGTAGTCTTGGACCAAGAGACCCAGTACTTC. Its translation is CASSLVVLDQETQYF. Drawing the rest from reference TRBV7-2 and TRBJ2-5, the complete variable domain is GAGVSQSPSNKVTEKGKDVELRCDPISGHTALYWYRQSLGQGLEFLIYFQGNSAPDKSGLPSDRFSAERTGGSVSTLTIQRTQQEDSAVYLCASSLVVLDQETQYFGPGTRLLVL.

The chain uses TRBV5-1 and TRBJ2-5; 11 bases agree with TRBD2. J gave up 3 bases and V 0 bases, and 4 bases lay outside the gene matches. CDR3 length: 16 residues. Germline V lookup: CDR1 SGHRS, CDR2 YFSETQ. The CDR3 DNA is TGCGCCAGCAGCTTGGGACTAGCGGGGAGTGAAGAGACCCAGTACTTC. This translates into CASSLGLAGSEETQYF.

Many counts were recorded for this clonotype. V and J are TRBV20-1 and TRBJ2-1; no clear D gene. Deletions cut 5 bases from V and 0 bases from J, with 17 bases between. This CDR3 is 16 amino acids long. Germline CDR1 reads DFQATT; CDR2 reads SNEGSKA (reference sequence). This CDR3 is CSAPHPLASSYNEQFF. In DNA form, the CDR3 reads TGCAGTGCTCCTCACCCATTGGCGAGCTCCTACAATGAGCAGTTCTTC.

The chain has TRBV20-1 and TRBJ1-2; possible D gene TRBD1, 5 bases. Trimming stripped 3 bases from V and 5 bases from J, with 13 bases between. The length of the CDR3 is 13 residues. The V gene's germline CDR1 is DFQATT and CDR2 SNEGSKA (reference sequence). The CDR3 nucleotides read TGCAGTGCTAGTTTGGGGGGTCGGTATGGCTACACCTTC. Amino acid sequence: CSASLGGRYGYTF.

The CDR3 reads CAISESTRAQPQHF. In DNA form, the CDR3 reads TGTGCCATCAGTGAGTCGACCAGGGCACAGCCCCAGCATTTT. The rearrangement joins TRBV10-3 to TRBJ1-5; TRBD1 is a possible D gene (5 bases). This CDR3 contains 14 residues. V was cut by 0 bases and J by 7 bases, with 10 bases left in between. Germline values: CDR1 ENHRY, CDR2 SYGVKD.

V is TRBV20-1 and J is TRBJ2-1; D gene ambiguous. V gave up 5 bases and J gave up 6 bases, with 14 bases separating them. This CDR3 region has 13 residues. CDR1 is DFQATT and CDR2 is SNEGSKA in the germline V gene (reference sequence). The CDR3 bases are TGCAGTGCTGGAACCGGGCAGACCAATGAGCAGTTCTTC. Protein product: CSAGTGQTNEQFF.

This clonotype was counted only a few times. The CDR3 bases are TGCAGTGCTAGCGGACTAGCCCGAACGGATACGCAGTATTTT. Its translation is CSASGLARTDTQYF. The J gene is TRBJ2-3, the V gene TRBV20-1; 8 nucleotides match TRBD2. CDR1 and CDR2 (germline): DFQATT, SNEGSKA (reference sequence). The CDR3 covers 14 residues. J lost 6 bases, V lost 3 bases, and 8 bases had no gene match.